At least ten counts were recorded for the clone carrying this T cell receptor beta chain. Its antigen is currently unknown. For naive CD8 T cells, sorting used the CD8+CD4-CCR7+CD45RA+ phenotype. This specimen comes from a study of molecular identifiers for immune sequencing clone quantification. Study results and limitations: Detectable among over 900,000 naive cells, according to reports, was Jurkat TCR RNA spiked in from one cell. Identical TCR molecules that share a barcode could lead to an underestimation of highly expanded clone sizes.

For bulk TCR libraries, previously described methods and listed TCR primers were used. One entry per CDR3 protein results from TCRdb running MiXCR on the PCR reads. Altogether some 580,000 distinct CDR3 sequences are present, 25% being singletons, with the ten largest covering around 0.78%. Germline loops: CDR1 MNHEY, CDR2 SMNVEV (reference sequence). This CDR3 has 12 residues. Trimming cost V 6 bases and J 0 bases, with 6 bases left between them. The TCR comes from a human donor in good health. Some libraries in this study had Jurkat cell RNA spiked in. This chain links TRBV27 with TRBJ2-7; the D is unclear. Sequencing input: naive CD8+ T cells from blood, with Jurkat cell RNA spiked in. Stated subset: FACS-sorted CD8+CD4-CCR7+CD45RA+ naive T cells. CDR3 region: CASSGVSYEQYF. CDR3 nucleotides: TGTGCCAGCAGCGGAGTCTCCTACGAGCAGTACTTC.